Sequencing of this TCR beta chain was carried out in a study of vaccination effects on CD4 cells after COVID-19. Across the whole study: Two-dose BNT162b2 or mRNA-1273 vaccination was given to participants.

Concerning this clone itself: Its specificity is unknown.

The method was immunoSEQ multiplex PCR; TCRdb's version includes in-frame clones alone and lacks a portion of them. The table has about 63,000 clones, approximately 71% seen once. Antigen-specific CD4+ T cells were expanded (with viral peptide pools) by the ViraFEST assay ahead of sequencing. It was after nine to ten days of culture that CD4+ T cells were isolated. No vaccinee had earlier SARS-CoV-2 infection, and nucleocapsid antibodies were negative. It was with about 10 IU/ml IL-2 and 9.5 to 10 ug/ml peptides that under 2.5 million PBMC per well were cultured. In the cultures, half the medium was exchanged for IL-2 medium on days 3 and 7. The V and J ends lost 4 bases and 0 bases, in that order; junction bases with no gene match: 6. The length of the CDR3 is 16 residues. CDR1 and CDR2 (germline): SGHNT, YYREEE (reference sequence). Study-level points and caveats: Long after vaccination, the clones induced by infection and by vaccine shrank markedly in size.

The clonotype was recovered from a human donor who received a COVID-19 vaccine. The chain has TRBV5-4 and TRBJ2-2, with TRBD1 matching 7 bases. The sample was CD4+ T cells from PBMCs cultured with HCoV-OC43 spike peptides, taken before COVID-19 vaccination. Subset: HCoV-OC43 spike overlapping peptide pool stimulation. The CDR3 DNA sequence: TGTGCCAGCAGCATGCCGGGACAGTCGAACACCGGGGAGCTGTTTTTT. Translation: CASSMPGQSNTGELFF.